This note documents a single TCR beta chain sequence. Other DNA variants within this sample encode the same CDR3. In the authors' methods: Amplifying reference gene primers gave estimates of nucleated cell counts. Libraries were prepared by immunoSEQ multiplex PCR; TCRdb keeps only in-frame clonotypes and omits some of them. V, J and clone size were drawn from that table, and D and trimming were deduced from the DNA. This table holds approximately 140,000 clones, about 89% found once. The data derive from a study of blood T cell repertoires in COVID-19. About the study: The samples span acute and convalescent COVID-19 from the United States, Italy and Spain. PBMCs, B-cell-depleted T cells, or T cells were the source of the cDNA or gDNA that made up the material.

The TCR was taken from a man aged 45-65 years with active or convalescent COVID-19. Sequencing was performed on peripheral blood.

The CDR3 bases are TGTGCCAGCAGCAGTCCGGGACAGAGCTACGAGCAGTACTTC. Residues: CASSSPGQSYEQYF. The chain links TRBV28 to TRBJ2-7; 7 nucleotides line up with TRBD1. There are 14 residues in the CDR3. V lost 6 bases, J lost 3 bases, and 8 bases stayed unmatched. Germline V gene data show CDR1 as MDHEN and CDR2 as SYDVKM. The variable domain in full, completed from reference TRBV28 and TRBJ2-7, reads DVKVTQSSRYLVKRTGEKVFLECVQDMDHENMFWYRQDPGLGLRLIYFSYDVKMKEKGDIPEGYSVSREKKERFSLILESASTNQTSMYLCASSSPGQSYEQYFGPGTRLTVT.